This TCR beta chain was documented in a study of shared clonotypes between healthy human individuals. Regarding the study as a whole: Blood was the only sampled material, and tissue repertoires likely differ. The study found about 5.1% of naive CD4 clonotypes shared across a few donors.

Naive CD8 isolation took CD45RO-negative cells positively selected for CCR7 and excluded terminally differentiated effector memory CD45RA+ cells. The assay was run at deep level. It was across several immunoSEQ plates that each subset's genomic DNA was evenly split. Clones were read by immunoSEQ multiplex PCR, and TCRdb kept only the in-frame ones, dropping some. The data show over 2,000,000 clones, with roughly 95% seen just once and more than 1.5% held by the top ten. This clone was seen only a few times. What it recognizes is unknown. Other DNA sequences in the sample encode the same CDR3. There are 13 residues in the CDR3. V shed 3 bases and J shed 3 bases, with 8 bases lying between them. CDR1 and CDR2 from the germline V gene are MNHEY and SMNVEV (reference sequence).

The chain recombines TRBV27 with TRBJ1-1; D gene ambiguous. Specimen: naive CD8+ T cells from PBMCs. The TCR sequence derives from a young man in good health. Some clones in this sample may be carry-over from other donors' samples. The CDR3 protein is CASSLGVDTEAFF. CDR3 nucleotides: TGTGCCAGCAGTTTGGGAGTTGACACTGAAGCTTTCTTT.